These 8 T cell receptor beta chains came from one sample sequenced in a study of a mutant IDH1 vaccine in newly diagnosed glioma. This table comes from immunoSEQ multiplex PCR, and its TCRdb copy is limited to in-frame clones, with some not included. The sample has about 40,000 clones; roughly four fifths are singletons. These receptors have no identified antigens. The sample's time point: week 35, safety follow-up. Topical imiquimod was applied with each vaccine dose, which held 300 ug of mutant IDH1 20-mer peptide. The source material was PBMCs, sampled from a glioma patient whose treatment included an IDH1 peptide vaccine. The receptors here all came from a woman between 50 and 59 years old with glioma.

V and J are TRBV27 and TRBJ2-7, with D possibly being TRBD2 (5 bases). The CDR3 is 13 amino acids. V lost 10 bases, J lost 8 bases, and 21 bases lay in between. Germline V gene sequence: CDR1 MNHEY, CDR2 SMNVEV (reference sequence). CDR3 sequence (DNA): TGTGCCACTTCGCTTTGGCCCGGGGAACAGCAGTACTTC. Residues: CATSLWPGEQQYF.

This clone is a singleton in its sample. J is TRBJ2-7 and V is TRBV2; possible D gene TRBD2, 6 bases. The V end was cut by 0 bases, the J end by 9 bases, with 12 bases between. The length of the CDR3 is 13 residues. Germline V gene data show CDR1 as SNHLY and CDR2 as FYNNEI. DNA for the CDR3: TGTGCCAGCAGTGAAGCGTGGGGGGACCGGCAGTACTTC. Amino acid sequence: CASSEAWGDRQYF.

This chain joins TRBV5-6 and TRBJ1-2; D is ambiguous. Trimming removed 3 bases at V and 3 bases at J, with 6 bases between. The CDR3 length is 12 residues. Germline V gene data show CDR1 as SGHDT and CDR2 as YYEEEE. CDR3 protein: CASSSTDYGYTF. The CDR3 bases are TGTGCCAGCAGCTCCACGGACTATGGCTACACCTTC.

This chain uses TRBV6-5 with TRBJ1-2; D remains unclear. Trimming shortened V by 5 bases and J by 6 bases, and 13 bases separated the two germline ends. CDR1 MNHEY and CDR2 SVGAGI come from the germline V gene. The CDR3 has 13 residues. DNA of the CDR3: TGTGCCAGCAGTCGAGGGATTTCTCATGGCTACACCTTC. Translation: CASSRGISHGYTF.

V gene TRBV18 combines with J gene TRBJ2-2, with D maybe TRBD2 (7 bases). The germline V gene encodes CDR1 KGHSH and CDR2 LQKENI. V was trimmed by 2 bases and J by 1 base, leaving 11 bases between them. The CDR3 has 16 residues. CDR3 sequence reads: CASSPNGGRNTGELFF. The CDR3 bases are TGTGCCAGCTCACCAAACGGGGGGCGGAACACCGGGGAGCTGTTTTTT.

This chain links TRBV5-1 with TRBJ2-2; D possibly corresponds to TRBD1 (6 bases). This CDR3 contains 15 residues. The V gene lost 7 bases and the J gene lost 4 bases, with 17 bases spanning the gap. Germline CDR1 SGHRS, CDR2 YFSETQ. CDR3: CASAERGGSTGELFF. The CDR3 DNA reads TGCGCCAGCGCAGAAAGAGGGGGAAGCACCGGGGAGCTGTTTTTT.

The count of this clone is one. V and J are TRBV30 and TRBJ1-3; D unclear. CDR1 GTSNPN and CDR2 SVGIG come from the germline V gene (reference sequence). V gave up 4 bases and J gave up 4 bases, with 14 bases separating them. The CDR3 loop spans 14 amino acids. The CDR3 protein is CAWTFGSLGNTIYF. CDR3 DNA: TGTGCCTGGACCTTCGGGAGCCTAGGAAACACCATATATTTT.

The genes are TRBV11-2 and TRBJ2-3; D is undetermined. CDR3 length: 13 residues. Between the trimmed V and J ends, which lost 0 bases and 6 bases, there was a span of 7 bases. Germline V gene sequence: CDR1 SGHAT, CDR2 FQNNGV. CDR3 residues: CASSLEPEDTQYF. Written as DNA, the CDR3 is TGTGCCAGCAGCTTAGAACCCGAGGATACGCAGTATTTT.